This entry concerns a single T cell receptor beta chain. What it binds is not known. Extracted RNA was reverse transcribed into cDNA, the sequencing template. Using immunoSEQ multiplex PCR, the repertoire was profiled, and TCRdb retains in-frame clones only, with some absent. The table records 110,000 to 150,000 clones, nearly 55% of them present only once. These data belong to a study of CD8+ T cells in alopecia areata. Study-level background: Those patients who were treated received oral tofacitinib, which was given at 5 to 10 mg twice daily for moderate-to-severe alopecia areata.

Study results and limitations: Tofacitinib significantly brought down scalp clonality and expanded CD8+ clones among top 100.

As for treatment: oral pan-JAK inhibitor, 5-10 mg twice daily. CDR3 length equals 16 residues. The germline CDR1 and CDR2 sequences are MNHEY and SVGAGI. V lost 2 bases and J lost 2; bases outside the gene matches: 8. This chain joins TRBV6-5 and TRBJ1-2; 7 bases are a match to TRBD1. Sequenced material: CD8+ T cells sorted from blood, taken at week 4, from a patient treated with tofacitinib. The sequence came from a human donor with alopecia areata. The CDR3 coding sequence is TGTGCCAGCAGTTACAGGGGGCAAAACCTGAACTATGGCTACACCTTC. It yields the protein CASSYRGQNLNYGYTF.